These 25 T cell receptor beta chains came from one sample sequenced in a study of tumor-infiltrating lymphocytes in glioblastoma multiforme. Multiple V-beta primers and a C-beta primer amplified TCRB from RNA. In TCRdb, the multiplex PCR reads were re-called with MiXCR into one record per CDR3 protein. This table holds 9,000 to 13,000 distinct CDR3 sequences, 65% to 75% found once. The sequenced sample was brain tumor tissue. These receptors all come from a male donor with glioblastoma.

By sample fraction, this clonotype is medium-sized. The genes are TRBV10-1 and TRBJ2-2; D tentatively fits TRBD1 or TRBD2 (5 bases each). Germline V CDR1 and CDR2: WNHNN, SYGVQD (reference sequence). This CDR3 comprises 11 residues. V lost 8 bases, J lost 4 bases, and 5 bases lay in between. The CDR3 DNA is TGCGCCAGCGGGGGCACCGGGGAGCTGTTTTTT. Its translation is CASGGTGELFF.

About this clonotype: One junction end disagrees with the germline gene, perhaps due to a read error. The J gene is TRBJ2-3, the V gene TRBV6-4; D is possibly TRBD1 or TRBD2 (6 bases each). The CDR3 runs 14 residues. CDR1 is MRHNA, CDR2 SNTAGT, per germline. The CDR3 protein is CASSAESGADTQYF. The CDR3 DNA reads TGTGCCAGTAGTGCAGAGTCGGGGGCGGATACGCAGTATTTT.

This clonotype has just one count. The chain is built from TRBV5-1 and TRBJ1-4; D gene unclear. Germline CDR1 and CDR2: SGHRS and YFSETQ. This CDR3 region has 16 residues. V was clipped by 0 bases and J by 4 bases, with 13 bases between them. CDR3 protein: CASSLGASRLNEKLFF. CDR3 DNA sequence: TGCGCCAGCAGCTTGGGGGCAAGCAGGCTTAATGAAAAACTGTTTTTT.

Note on this clonotype: The junction does not match germline at one end; this may be a read error. The rearrangement joins TRBV4-1 to TRBJ2-5, with TRBD2 matching 10 bases. Germline loops: CDR1 MGHRA, CDR2 YSYEKL. There are 17 residues in the CDR3. CDR3 sequence (DNA): TGCGCTAGCACCCAAGAGGTGGCTAGCGGGAGTGTGGGGACCCAGTACTTC. Translation: CASTQEVASGSVGTQYF.

As for this clonotype: As the CDR3 is not closed by the conserved phenylalanine or tryptophan, this likely results from a read error. This sequence joins TRBV28 and TRBJ2-7; no reliable D call. The length of the CDR3 is 13 residues. The germline CDR1 and CDR2 sequences are MDHEN and SYDVKM. Trimming shortened V by 5 bases and J by 4 bases, and 12 bases separated the two germline ends. The CDR3 region has the DNA TGTGCCAGCAGTCCCCAACGGCGGTACGAGCAGTACTAC. It specifies CASSPQRRYEQYY.

The chain has TRBV12-3 or TRBV12-4 and TRBJ1-1; D gene unclear. This CDR3 has 14 amino acids. Trimming removed 5 bases at V and 0 bases at J, with 10 bases between. The CDR3 sequence is CASSPWSVNTEAFF. Written as DNA, the CDR3 is TGTGCCAGCAGTCCTTGGTCGGTGAACACTGAAGCTTTCTTT.

In nucleotides, the CDR3 is TGTGCCAGCAGCCTAGAGCAGTGGGACAGTGAGGCTTTCTTT. Translated: CASSLEQWDSEAFF. The chain uses TRBV11-1 and TRBJ1-1; TRBD1 matches at 7 bases. The CDR3 is 14 amino acids. J gave up 11 bases and V 5 bases, and 14 bases lay outside the gene matches. Germline CDR1 is SGHAT and CDR2 is FQDESV (reference sequence).

This clonotype was counted ten times or more. V is TRBV5-1 and J is TRBJ2-1, with D perhaps TRBD1 (6 bases). Trimming cost V 4 bases and J 3 bases, with 14 bases left between them. Germline V gene lookup returns CDR1 SGHRS and CDR2 YFSETQ. There are 15 residues in the CDR3. CDR3 protein: CASSPGTGHYNEQFF. Written as DNA, the CDR3 is TGCGCCAGCAGCCCAGGGACGGGACACTACAATGAGCAGTTCTTC.

A remark on this clonotype: A junction boundary mismatches the germline segment, possibly from a read error. The chain recombines TRBV6-1 with TRBJ2-5; D call uncertain. The CDR3 runs 14 residues. Germline V CDR1 and CDR2: MNHNS, SASEGT. The CDR3 DNA sequence: TGTGCCAGCAGTGAAGCTTGGCAGGAAGAGGCCCAATACTTC. It translates to CASSEAWQEEAQYF.

The V gene is TRBV11-2, the J gene TRBJ2-1; D could derive from TRBD1 or TRBD2 (6 bases each). Germline V gene data show CDR1 as SGHAT and CDR2 as FQNNGV. Trimming removed 11 bases from V and 7 bases from J, with 24 bases in between. The CDR3 spans 15 residues. This CDR3 is CARSRGRGGGNEQFF. The CDR3, as DNA: TGTGCCCGCTCCCGGGGGCGTGGGGGTGGGAATGAGCAGTTCTTC.

This clonotype was recorded only once. This chain uses TRBV6-1 with TRBJ1-2; D possibly corresponds to TRBD1 (5 bases). Per the germline V gene, CDR1 is MNHNS and CDR2 is SASEGT. V dropped 3 bases and J dropped 2 bases, with 10 bases sitting between them. This CDR3 contains 14 residues. The CDR3: CASSDPGTNYGYTF. The CDR3, as DNA: TGTGCCAGCAGTGACCCAGGGACCAACTATGGCTACACCTTC.

Notes on this clonotype: One end of the junction is discordant with germline, which a read error may explain. V gene TRBV11-2 combines with J gene TRBJ1-2; TRBD1 matches at 9 bases. CDR3 length: 16 amino acids. Germline V gene lookup returns CDR1 SGHAT and CDR2 FQNNGV. CDR3 sequence: CVSTPLKGQGVGGYTF. CDR3 bases: TGTGTCAGCACCCCCCTGAAGGGACAGGGCGTCGGTGGCTACACCTTC.

This chain connects TRBV6-2 or TRBV6-3 to TRBJ2-5; D call uncertain. Germline V gene lookup returns CDR1 MNHEY and CDR2 SVGEGT. The CDR3 has 14 amino acids. Between the trimmed V and J ends, which lost 7 bases and 5 bases, there was a span of 17 bases. In nucleotides, the CDR3 is TGTGCCAGCACGGGCGGCAGTGTGAGCGAGACCCAGTACTTC. Amino acids: CASTGGSVSETQYF.

On this clonotype: Since the CDR3 does not end with the conserved phenylalanine or tryptophan, this likely comes from a read error. The rearrangement joins TRBV29-1 to TRBJ2-7; 7 nucleotides line up with TRBD2. The CDR3 contains 13 residues. CDR1 SQVTM and CDR2 ANQGSEA come from the germline V gene. With V trimmed by 8 bases and J by 1 base, 8 bases remained unmatched. The CDR3 coding sequence is TGCAGCCTCCAAACTAGCGAATCCTACGAGCAGTACCTC. Protein: CSLQTSESYEQYL.

This chain joins TRBV20-1 and TRBJ2-1, with 11 bases matching TRBD2. With 8 bases clipped from V and 7 bases from J, the junction kept 16 bases outside the gene matches. CDR1 is DFQATT and CDR2 is SNEGSKA in the germline V gene (reference sequence). The CDR3 spans 16 residues. The CDR3 spells CSLSRPRLAGMNEQFF. DNA for the CDR3: TGCAGTCTTAGTCGACCGAGACTAGCGGGAATGAATGAGCAGTTCTTC.

Judged by abundance, this clonotype is medium-sized (0.01 to 0.1%). Written as DNA, the CDR3 is TGTGCCAGCAGTTCGGGTGGCAGGGACAATCAGCCCCAGCATTTT. Encoded protein: CASSSGGRDNQPQHF. This chain links TRBV6-6 with TRBJ1-5; possible D gene TRBD1, 5 bases. The germline V gene encodes CDR1 MNHNY and CDR2 SVGAGI (reference sequence). This CDR3 spans 15 amino acids. Trimming took 4 bases from V and 3 from J, leaving 13 bases between them.

This clonotype has a handful of counts. This chain uses TRBV11-2 with TRBJ2-1; D is unresolved. The CDR3 runs 17 residues. V lost 1 base and J 2 bases, leaving 15 bases between the germline ends. Germline V lookup: CDR1 SGHAT, CDR2 FQNNGV. CDR3: CASSLGRTNPTYNEQFF. DNA of the CDR3: TGTGCCAGCAGCTTAGGCCGGACCAACCCCACCTACAATGAGCAGTTCTTC.

Details on this clonotype: At one boundary the junction diverges from the germline segment, which might be a read error. This rearrangement joins TRBV10-3 to TRBJ2-7, with 8 bases aligning to TRBD1. The germline V gene has CDR1 ENHRY and CDR2 SYGVKD. The CDR3 totals 18 residues. The CDR3, as DNA: TGTGCCATCGGTGAGTCCGACAGGGGACTCCTATGGTCCTACGAGCAGTACTTC. It codes for CAIGESDRGLLWSYEQYF.

This clonotype was observed a handful of times. The rearrangement links TRBV11-1 to TRBJ2-3; the D is unclear. Germline CDR1 reads SGHAT; CDR2 reads FQDESV (reference sequence). CDR3 length: 13 residues. The V end was cut by 3 bases, the J end by 4 bases, with 8 bases between. The CDR3 reads CASSFASPDTQYF. CDR3 bases: TGTGCCAGCAGCTTCGCGAGTCCAGATACGCAGTATTTT.

The chain joins TRBV11-2 to TRBJ2-3; TRBD2 is a possible D gene (6 bases). CDR1 and CDR2 from the germline V gene are SGHAT and FQNNGV. Trimming shortened V by 2 bases and J by 5 bases, and 14 bases separated the two germline ends. The CDR3 loop spans 15 amino acids. CDR3 in DNA: TGTGCCAGCAGCTTATATGGAGGGCGGGGAGATACGCAGTATTTT. Its protein product is CASSLYGGRGDTQYF.

Only a few counts were recorded for this clonotype. This sequence joins TRBV11-2 and TRBJ2-1, with D possibly being TRBD2 (5 bases). The V end was cut by 3 bases, the J end by 4 bases, with 10 bases between. CDR1 and CDR2 (germline): SGHAT, FQNNGV. The CDR3 has 14 residues. The CDR3 sequence: CASSLSGVYNEQFF. The DNA of the CDR3 is TGTGCCAGCAGCTTGAGCGGAGTTTACAATGAGCAGTTCTTC.

For this clonotype: One end of the junction does not line up with germline, which may come from a read error. The V call is TRBV11-3, the J call TRBJ2-7; D is ambiguous. Germline loops: CDR1 SGHNT, CDR2 YENEEA. The CDR3 spans 13 residues. The CDR3 DNA follows: TGCGGCAGTAGCCTATCCATGGGTTACGAGCAGTACTTC. It is translated as CGSSLSMGYEQYF. Full variable domain (missing parts from reference TRBV11-3 and TRBJ2-7): EAGVVQSPRYKIIEKKQPVAFWCNPISGHNTLYWYLQNLGQGPELLIRYENEEAVDDSQLPKDRFSAERLKGVDSTLKIQPAELGDSAVYLCGSSLSMGYEQYFGPGTRLTVT.

With regard to this clonotype: Because it lacks the conserved phenylalanine or tryptophan at the end, this CDR3 is likely a read error. The DNA is left out, because the CDR3 cannot be placed on it with certainty; the CDR3 is given as TCRdb lists it. V and J are TRBV29-1 and TRBJ2-1; whether TRBD1, the table's D call, matches the DNA was not checked. From germline, CDR1 is SQVTM and CDR2 ANQGSEA. The CDR3 spans 14 residues, counting both ends. The CDR3 reads CSVGGRQGGNEQSL.

This clonotype was seen once. The germline gene is not matched at one end of the junction; a read error may be the cause. The chain employs TRBV11-3 and TRBJ2-1, with 8 bases matching TRBD2. CDR3 length: 16 residues. The germline CDR1 and CDR2 sequences are SGHNT and YENEEA. The CDR3 spells CASSLGGGTSFNVQFF. CDR3 sequence (DNA): TGTGCCAGCAGCTTGGGCGGGGGGACCTCCTTCAATGTGCAGTTCTTC.

The rearrangement joins TRBV11-2 to TRBJ2-1; 10 bases map to TRBD2. The CDR3 is 16 amino acids. Germline trimming cut 5 bases from V and 7 bases from J; bases unmatched to any gene: 11. Germline values: CDR1 SGHAT, CDR2 FQNNGV. As DNA, the CDR3 is TGTGCCAGCAGCGCGACGCGTGGTAGCGGGAGGAATGAGCAGTTCTTC. Residues: CASSATRGSGRNEQFF.